The present entry profiles one T cell receptor (beta chain) with its context. This clone was counted a single time. The antigen it recognizes is unknown. The record has no base qualities; no much larger clone is one base away. Genomic DNA was isolated using the Qiagen DNeasy kit from unsorted PBMCs as well as from negatively selected CD4+ and CD8+ fractions. TCR beta CDR3 regions were subjected to amplification by immunoSEQ multiplex PCR with primers that anneal to V and J segments. Amplification bias was minimized using a synthetic immune receptor repertoire, and residual bias was removed computationally after sequencing. The paper's processing steps were these. Custom Python scripts were used to quantify repertoire diversity as the Shannon entropy index. The unsorted, CD4+ and CD8+ repertoires were each analyzed separately, with the exception of combined analyses, where CD4+ and CD8+ sequences were merged in silico. TCRdb retrieved this table from immuneACCESS and kept in-frame rearrangements only. Not all clones are present; in checked studies, unresolved V genes account for under half, and no reason is known for the remainder. That table is the source of V, J and clone size, and D and trimming were worked out from the DNA. The sample profile shows 25,000 to 35,000 clones; roughly 94% of them were found once. 2% to 2.5% of the sample is held by the ten biggest clonotypes.

CDR1 and CDR2 were assigned from the germline V gene as LGHNT and FRNRAP. Counted from cysteine to phenylalanine, this CDR3 has 14 amino acids. Just the 42-base CDR3 DNA is kept, in frame starting at base 1. V is pared back by 3 bases and J by 2 bases, with 10 bases lying between the germline termini. These data originate in a study of PD-1 blockade in classical Hodgkin lymphoma (dated by TCRdb to about 2020). Broadly, across the study: To define a peripheral blood immune signature of response to PD-1 blockade in classical Hodgkin lymphoma, the study combined TCR beta sequencing with CyTOF.

The time point label of this sample denotes: newly diagnosed, previously untreated cHL patient sample. As a comparison group for the relapsed/refractory trial patients, PBMCs were sequenced from patients with newly diagnosed, previously untreated classical Hodgkin lymphoma. After peripheral blood was drawn into 8 mL Vacutainer Cell Preparation Tubes, PBMCs were isolated by centrifugation and then cryopreserved. Points the paper makes about the study in general: Baseline TCR diversity was reported to be lower in newly diagnosed patients than in healthy donors, and even lower in relapsed/refractory patients. Only a single clinical trial cohort was studied, and what caused the repertoire differences, possibly disease activity or prior therapy, remained undefined.

Sequencing used peripheral blood mononuclear cells (PBMCs). Recombination connected TRBV12-5 to TRBJ1-2; a tentative D match to TRBD1 spans 5 bases. The TCR comes from a human donor with classical Hodgkin lymphoma. This receptor has the CDR3 CASGFLGPNYGYTF. The sequenced DNA is TGTGCTAGTGGTTTCCTGGGACCGAACTATGGCTACACCTTC.